This T cell receptor beta chain was recovered during a study of blood T cell repertoires in COVID-19. The wider study: Sites across the United States, Italy and Spain contributed samples from acute and convalescent COVID-19. In each case, the material was cDNA or gDNA derived from T cells, B-cell-depleted T cells, or PBMCs.

While infection was still active, Seattle patients were enrolled and then followed longitudinally. In the source study's methods: Cell counts per sample came from amplifying reference gene primers. Assay: immunoSEQ multiplex PCR; the TCRdb copy retains only in-frame clones and omits some. The V and J calls and clone size are taken from that table; D and trimming were inferred from the DNA. The sample yields about 160,000 clones, 79% seen once. J gave up 5 bases and V 4 bases, and 10 bases lay outside the gene matches. Germline V gives CDR1 SGDLS, CDR2 YYNGEE. This CDR3 region has 16 residues. The source is a woman aged 60-75 years with COVID-19, enrolled during active disease. The sample comprised peripheral blood. The V and J genes are TRBV9 and TRBJ2-1; 9 nucleotides match TRBD2. The CDR3 spells CASSPMGGREDNEQFF. CDR3 DNA: TGTGCCAGCAGCCCTATGGGCGGGAGGGAAGACAATGAGCAGTTCTTC. Drawing the rest from reference TRBV9 and TRBJ2-1, the complete variable domain is DSGVTQTPKHLITATGQRVTLRCSPRSGDLSVYWYQQSLDQGLQFLIQYYNGEERAKGNILERFSAQQFPDLHSELNLSSLELGDSALYFCASSPMGGREDNEQFFGPGTRLTVL.